This is a list of T cell receptor beta chains from one sample in a study of blood T cell repertoires in COVID-19. Data came from immunoSEQ multiplex PCR; TCRdb stores just in-frame clones and leaves some out. The profile shows 100,000 to 150,000 clones, approximately 85% of them singletons. Sequencing was carried out using peripheral blood. These receptors originate from a woman aged 80 or older with COVID-19, enrolled during active disease. The CDR3 runs from the conserved cysteine through the conserved F or W.

CDR3 protein,CDR3 length,V gene
CASSLVQTGSYEQYF,15,TRBV5-6
CASSLLRDYEQYF,13,TRBV28
CASSIAGVNSPLHF,14,TRBV19
CASSQSFGTTNTGELFF,17,TRBV4-3
CSASGGVVYEQYF,13,TRBV20-1
CASSPLGREETQYF,14,TRBV28
CASRPAGGEGDTQYF,15,TRBV9
CASSVDPGAKWELFF,15,TRBV5-5
CASKLLGRDTQYF,13,TRBV27
CASSYSFGQLNTEAFF,16,TRBV6-5
CASGRESSYEQYF,13,TRBV2
CASSPVPSTSGKRGEQYF,18,TRBV5-6
CASSPRTANNSPLHF,15,TRBV11-2
CASSLEGTGSNQPQHF,16,TRBV7-2
CASSVGGEVSPLHF,14,TRBV28
CASSTGTNISPLHF,14,TRBV19
CASSPGLATDTQYF,14,TRBV11-3
CASSPRSRGQGARNNEQFF,19,TRBV5-8
CASAEGLAGVGEQFF,15,TRBV6-4
CSVEGLAGGVNEQFF,15,TRBV29-1
CASSLGTPDQPQHF,14,TRBV5-1
CASSFLDRKFF,11,TRBV28
CASSQATLGQGSTGELFF,18,TRBV4-2
CASSKNRLAAQETQYF,16,TRBV6-2/TRBV6-3
CASSEKQGGFTDTQYF,16,TRBV6-1
CASSYSISGIWYF,13,TRBV6-5
CASSLRSGQETQYF,14,TRBV28
CASSPNIAGVRDTQYF,16,TRBV18
CATARGNQPQHF,12,TRBV24-1
CASRSTGLNSPLHF,14,TRBV6-5
CASSTGTRTGELFF,14,TRBV7-7
CASSQGTGGNYGYTF,15,TRBV28
CASSVGGGNEAFF,13,TRBV9
CASSTETVNSPLHF,14,TRBV4-3
CASTLGGLEAFF,12,TRBV28
CASSGLRHNEQFF,13,TRBV6-2/TRBV6-3
CASSQDPRGIYGYTF,15,TRBV4-3
CASSLDWAGTDTQYF,15,TRBV11-2
CASSLAGTGHSGNTIYF,17,TRBV5-1
CATGVQGQAKNIQYF,15,TRBV28
CASSQDLHSPLHF,13,TRBV4-3
CASSETGQGYQPQHF,15,TRBV10-2
CASSVTSGKMNEQFF,15,TRBV9
CASSLGQRNTEAFF,14,TRBV7-2
CASSLFINTEAFF,13,TRBV7-2
CASRKTGQYEQYF,13,TRBV5-6
CASSFRGAAWGTSAPEEISYEQYF,24,TRBV28
CASSLGDRVGGEQYF,15,TRBV28